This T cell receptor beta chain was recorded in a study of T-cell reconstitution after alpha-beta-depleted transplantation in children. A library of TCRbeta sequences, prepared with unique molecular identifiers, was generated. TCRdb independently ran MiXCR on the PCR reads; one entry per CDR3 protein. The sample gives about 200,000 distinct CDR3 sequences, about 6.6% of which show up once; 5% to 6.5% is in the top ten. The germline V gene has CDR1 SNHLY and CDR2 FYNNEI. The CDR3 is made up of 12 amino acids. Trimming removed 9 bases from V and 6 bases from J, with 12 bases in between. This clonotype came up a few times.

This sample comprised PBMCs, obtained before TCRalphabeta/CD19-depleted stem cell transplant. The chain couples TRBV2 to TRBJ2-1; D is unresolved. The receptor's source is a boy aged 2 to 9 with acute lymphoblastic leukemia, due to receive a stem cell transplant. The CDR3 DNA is TGTGCCAGGCGGCCAGTTTTCAATGAGCAGTTCTTC. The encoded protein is CARRPVFNEQFF. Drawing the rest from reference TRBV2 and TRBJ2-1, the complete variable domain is EPEVTQTPSHQVTQMGQEVILRCVPISNHLYFYWYRQILGQKVEFLVSFYNNEISEKSEIFDDQFSVERPDGSNFTLKIRSTKLEDSAMYFCARRPVFNEQFFGPGTRLTVL.